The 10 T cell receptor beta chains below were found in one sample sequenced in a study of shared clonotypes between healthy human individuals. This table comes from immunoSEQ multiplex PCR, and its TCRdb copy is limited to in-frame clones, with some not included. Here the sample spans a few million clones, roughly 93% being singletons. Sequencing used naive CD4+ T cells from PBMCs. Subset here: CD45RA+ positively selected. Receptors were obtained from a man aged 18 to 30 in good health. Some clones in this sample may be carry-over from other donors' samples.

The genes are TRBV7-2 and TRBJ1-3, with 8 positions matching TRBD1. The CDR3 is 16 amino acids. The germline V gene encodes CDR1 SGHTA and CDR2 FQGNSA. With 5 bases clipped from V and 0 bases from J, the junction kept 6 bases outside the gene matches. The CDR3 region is CASSARTGNSGNTIYF. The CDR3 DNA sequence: TGTGCCAGCAGCGCCCGGACAGGGAACTCTGGAAACACCATATATTTT.

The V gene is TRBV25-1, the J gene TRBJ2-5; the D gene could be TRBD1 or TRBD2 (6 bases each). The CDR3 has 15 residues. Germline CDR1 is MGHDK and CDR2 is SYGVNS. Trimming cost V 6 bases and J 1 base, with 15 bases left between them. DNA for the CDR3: TGTGCCAGCAGCCTCGGGGGCTTGGGCCAAGAGACCCAGTACTTC. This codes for CASSLGGLGQETQYF.

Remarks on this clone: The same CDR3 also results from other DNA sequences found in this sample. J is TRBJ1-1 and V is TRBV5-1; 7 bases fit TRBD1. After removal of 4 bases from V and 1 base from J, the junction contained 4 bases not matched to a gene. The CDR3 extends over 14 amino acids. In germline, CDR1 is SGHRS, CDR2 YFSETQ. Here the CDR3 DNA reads TGCGCCAGCAGCGCTAGGACAGGGAACACTGAAGCTTTCTTT. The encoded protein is CASSARTGNTEAFF.

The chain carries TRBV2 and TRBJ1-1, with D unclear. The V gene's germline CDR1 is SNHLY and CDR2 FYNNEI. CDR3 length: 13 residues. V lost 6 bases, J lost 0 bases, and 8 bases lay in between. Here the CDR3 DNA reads TGTGCCAGCAGATTCGCGATGAACACTGAAGCTTTCTTT. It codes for CASRFAMNTEAFF. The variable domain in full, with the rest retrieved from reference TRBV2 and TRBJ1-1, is EPEVTQTPSHQVTQMGQEVILRCVPISNHLYFYWYRQILGQKVEFLVSFYNNEISEKSEIFDDQFSVERPDGSNFTLKIRSTKLEDSAMYFCASRFAMNTEAFFGQGTRLTVV.

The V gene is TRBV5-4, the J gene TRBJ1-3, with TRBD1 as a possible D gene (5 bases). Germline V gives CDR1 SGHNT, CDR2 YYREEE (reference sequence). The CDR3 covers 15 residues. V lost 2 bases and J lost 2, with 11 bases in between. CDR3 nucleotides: TGTGCCAGCAGCTTAATGTCGGGGGCTGGAAACACCATATATTTT. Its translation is CASSLMSGAGNTIYF.

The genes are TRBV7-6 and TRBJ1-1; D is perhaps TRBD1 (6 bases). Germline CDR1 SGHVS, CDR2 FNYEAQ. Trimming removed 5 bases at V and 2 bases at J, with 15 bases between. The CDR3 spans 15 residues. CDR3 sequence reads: CASSRGGRSNTEAFF. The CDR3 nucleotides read TGTGCCAGCAGCAGGGGGGGACGTTCCAACACTGAAGCTTTCTTT.

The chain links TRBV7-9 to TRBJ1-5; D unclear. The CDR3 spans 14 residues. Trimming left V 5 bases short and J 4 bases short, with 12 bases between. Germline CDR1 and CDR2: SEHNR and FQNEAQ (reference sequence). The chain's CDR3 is CASSQVADNQPQHF. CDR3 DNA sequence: TGTGCCAGCAGCCAGGTAGCGGATAATCAGCCCCAGCATTTT.

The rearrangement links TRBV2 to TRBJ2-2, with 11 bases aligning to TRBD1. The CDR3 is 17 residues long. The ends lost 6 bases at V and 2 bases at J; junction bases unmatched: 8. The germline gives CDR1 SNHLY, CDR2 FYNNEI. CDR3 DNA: TGTGCCAGCAGCCCGCCGGGGACAGGGGGAAACACCGGGGAGCTGTTTTTT. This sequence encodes CASSPPGTGGNTGELFF.

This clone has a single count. CDR3 residues: CASSQRFVDRGFLRNQPQHF. CDR3 coding DNA: TGCGCCAGCAGCCAGAGGTTCGTGGACAGGGGGTTTTTGCGCAATCAGCCCCAGCATTTT. This chain uses TRBV4-1 with TRBJ1-5, with 10 bases identical to TRBD1. Germline V gives CDR1 MGHRA, CDR2 YSYEKL. The CDR3 extends over 20 amino acids. V lost 3 bases to trimming and J lost 2 bases; unmatched junction nucleotides: 16.

CDR3 region: CASTLTGTPTEQYF. The CDR3 DNA is TGTGCCAGCACTCTCACAGGGACCCCTACCGAGCAGTACTTC. This rearrangement joins TRBV2 to TRBJ2-7; D might be TRBD1 (6 bases). V was clipped by 7 bases and J by 6 bases, with 19 bases between them. The CDR3 is 14 amino acids. CDR1 and CDR2 from the germline V gene are SNHLY and FYNNEI. Looking up the rest from reference TRBV2 and TRBJ2-7 gives the full variable domain: EPEVTQTPSHQVTQMGQEVILRCVPISNHLYFYWYRQILGQKVEFLVSFYNNEISEKSEIFDDQFSVERPDGSNFTLKIRSTKLEDSAMYFCASTLTGTPTEQYFGPGTRLTVT.